One sample yielded the 8 T cell receptor beta chains listed below, sequenced in a study of regulatory T cells in long-lasting Graves disease (dated by TCRdb to about 2021). The receptor library was made with multiplex PCR. TCRdb names Illumina HiSeq 4000 as the instrument used. CDR3 regions were amplified by Arm-PCR with iRepertoire HTBI primers to construct TCR beta libraries. TCRdb trimmed the raw reads at Q25, called clones with MiXCR and kept productive beta chains. Entries that share a CDR3 protein sequence are merged under the most common genes and DNA. Present in this sample are over 650,000 distinct CDR3 sequences, around 30% of which were seen just once. The top ten constitute roughly 41% of the sample. The time point label on this specimen signifies: persistent/refractory GD, antithyroid drugs over 5 years with positive TRAb. For both TCR sequencing and RNA sequencing, RNA was extracted from PBMCs using TRIzol.

Here the sequenced sample was peripheral blood mononuclear cells (PBMCs), taken when the disease was refractory, from a patient treated with antithyroid drugs. The origin of the receptors is a female donor with Graves disease.

This clonotype was recorded once. The CDR3 DNA reads TGTGCCAGCAGTTCCCCGGGACAGGCCTCTGGGGCCAACGTCCTGACTTTC. This gives the protein CASSSPGQASGANVLTF. V gene TRBV27 combines with J gene TRBJ2-6, with 8 bases that match TRBD1. The CDR3 has 17 residues. After removal of 4 bases from V and 0 bases from J, the junction contained 5 bases not matched to a gene. Germline values: CDR1 MNHEY, CDR2 SMNVEV (reference sequence).

The CDR3 protein is CASSLSIAGVVEQFF. Here the CDR3 DNA reads TGTGCCAGCAGCCTCAGTATAGCGGGAGTGGTGGAGCAGTTCTTC. The rearrangement uses TRBV7-2 and TRBJ2-1, with 9 bases identical to TRBD2. Trimming took 5 bases from V and 10 from J; bases not matched to a gene: 12. This CDR3 spans 15 amino acids. Germline assignment: CDR1 SGHTA and CDR2 FQGNSA.

This clonotype occurred a few times. The chain combines TRBV6-1 with TRBJ2-7; D possibly corresponds to TRBD1 (5 bases). The CDR3 is 14 amino acids. Germline assignment: CDR1 MNHNS and CDR2 SASEGT. With 6 bases removed from V and 6 bases from J, the gap between germline ends came to 18 bases. The CDR3 here is CASRMNLDSLEQYF. The CDR3 DNA reads as TGTGCCAGCAGGATGAACTTAGACAGTCTCGAGCAGTACTTC.

The rearrangement joins TRBV6-2 or TRBV6-3 to TRBJ1-1; TRBD1 agrees at 8 bases. V lost 6 bases, J lost 4 bases, and 4 bases stayed unmatched. The V gene's germline CDR1 is MNHEY and CDR2 SVGEGT. CDR3 length: 13 residues. The CDR3 DNA sequence: TGTGCCAGCAGCCCAGGGGGCATCACTGAAGCTTTCTTT. Translated, it gives CASSPGGITEAFF.

The CDR3 spells CASSHPQGHGYTF. The CDR3 coding sequence is TGTGCCAGCAGCCACCCGCAGGGCCATGGCTACACCTTC. The chain joins TRBV7-9 to TRBJ1-2, with D possibly TRBD1 on 5 matching bases. The CDR3 loop spans 13 amino acids. Trimming left V 5 bases short and J 6 bases short, with 13 bases between. Germline CDR1 and CDR2: SEHNR and FQNEAQ (reference sequence). Using reference TRBV7-9 and TRBJ1-2 for the parts outside the CDR3, the full variable domain is DTGVSQNPRHKITKRGQNVTFRCDPISEHNRLYWYRQTLGQGPEFLTYFQNEAQLEKSRLLSDRFSAERPKGSFSTLEIQRTEQGDSAMYLCASSHPQGHGYTFGSGTRLTVV.

The chain couples TRBV27 to TRBJ2-6; maybe TRBD1 (5 bases). Between the trimmed V and J ends, which lost 4 bases and 2 bases, there was a span of 18 bases. CDR1 and CDR2 (germline): MNHEY, SMNVEV (reference sequence). The CDR3 runs to 18 residues. CDR3 coding DNA: TGTGCCAGCAGTTCCCAGACAGTGACCTCTCCTGGGGCCAACGTCCTGACTTTC. It specifies CASSSQTVTSPGANVLTF.

The chain recombines TRBV13 with TRBJ1-1; weak D call: TRBD1 (5 bases). The V end lost 5 bases, the J end lost 0 bases, and 16 bases lay between the germline ends. Germline V gives CDR1 PRHDT, CDR2 FYEKMQ (reference sequence). The CDR3 loop spans 16 amino acids. CDR3 nucleotide sequence: TGTGCCAGCAGCCCCCCCCATGACAGCCTGAACACTGAAGCTTTCTTT. It yields the protein CASSPPHDSLNTEAFF.

The chain recombines TRBV20-1 with TRBJ2-4, with 11 nucleotides matching TRBD1. Trimming took 6 bases from V and 5 from J; bases not matched to a gene: 3. This CDR3 is 13 amino acids long. The germline gives CDR1 DFQATT, CDR2 SNEGSKA (reference sequence). DNA for the CDR3: TGCAGTGCCAGGGACAGGGGGGAAAACATTCAGTACTTC. It translates to CSARDRGENIQYF.